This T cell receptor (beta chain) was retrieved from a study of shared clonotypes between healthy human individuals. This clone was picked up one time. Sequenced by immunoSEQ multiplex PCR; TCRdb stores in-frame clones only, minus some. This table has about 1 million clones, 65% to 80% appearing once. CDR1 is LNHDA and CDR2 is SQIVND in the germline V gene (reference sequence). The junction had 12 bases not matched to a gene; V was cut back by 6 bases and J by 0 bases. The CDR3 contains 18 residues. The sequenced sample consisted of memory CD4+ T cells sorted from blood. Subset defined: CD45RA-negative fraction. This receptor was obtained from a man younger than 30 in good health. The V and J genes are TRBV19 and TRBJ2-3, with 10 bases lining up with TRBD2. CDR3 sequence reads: CASRFQREGRRSTDTQYF. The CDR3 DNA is TGTGCCAGTAGATTCCAGCGGGAGGGACGGAGGAGCACAGATACGCAGTATTTT.